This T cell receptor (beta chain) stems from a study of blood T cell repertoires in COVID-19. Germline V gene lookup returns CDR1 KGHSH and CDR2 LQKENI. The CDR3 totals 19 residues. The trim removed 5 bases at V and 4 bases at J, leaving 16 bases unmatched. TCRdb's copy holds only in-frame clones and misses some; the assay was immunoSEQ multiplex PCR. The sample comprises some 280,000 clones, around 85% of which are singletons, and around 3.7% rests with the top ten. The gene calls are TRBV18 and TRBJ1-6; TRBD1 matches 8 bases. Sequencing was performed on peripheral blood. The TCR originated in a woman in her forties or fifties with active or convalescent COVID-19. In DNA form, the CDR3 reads TGTGCCAGCTCAACCCTCGGACAGGGTGGAGGAAAGTATAATTCACCCCTCCACTTT. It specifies CASSTLGQGGGKYNSPLHF.